A single sample is the source of the 32 T cell receptor beta chains below, sequenced in a study of cytomegalovirus exposure and HLA in healthy donors. The PCR used 60 Vbeta and 13 Jbeta primers. Only in-frame clones appear in the TCRdb table, and some are missing; sequencing was by immunoSEQ multiplex PCR. The sample includes about 180,000 clones, roughly 85% seen only once; the top ten take approximately 6.3%. The sequenced material came from PBMCs. The receptor source for this set is a man between 40 and 49 years old in good health and CMV-seropositive.

V and J are TRBV19 and TRBJ2-7, with D possibly matching TRBD1 (5 bases). The CDR3 sequence is 13 residues long. The germline gives CDR1 LNHDA, CDR2 SQIVND (reference sequence). Between the trimmed V and J ends, which lost 9 bases and 1 base, there was a span of 13 bases. CDR3 nucleotides: TGTGCCAGCTCCTCCTGGACATCCTACGAGCAGTACTTC. This sequence encodes CASSSWTSYEQYF.

The chain recombines TRBV11-3 with TRBJ2-2; D unresolved. Germline V lookup: CDR1 SGHNT, CDR2 YENEEA. V was pared by 1 base and J by 1 base, with 13 bases between. The CDR3 has 17 amino acids. CDR3 sequence: CASSLGVLVENTGELFF. The CDR3 nucleotides are TGTGCCAGCAGCTTAGGGGTCCTAGTTGAGAACACCGGGGAGCTGTTTTTT.

CDR3 loop: CASSLTTTGEARQPQHF. CDR3 bases: TGTGCCAGCAGCCTGACCACTACAGGGGAAGCGCGTCAGCCCCAGCATTTT. V is TRBV7-9 and J is TRBJ1-5; 7 nucleotides agree with TRBD1. CDR3 size: 17 residues. V shed 5 bases, J shed 6 bases, and the junction held 16 bases outside the gene matches. The germline gives CDR1 SEHNR, CDR2 FQNEAQ (reference sequence).

This clone appeared once. The junction differs from germline at one of its ends, possibly a read error. The chain is built from TRBV5-4 and TRBJ2-1, with 10 bases aligning to TRBD2. Germline V gives CDR1 SGHNT, CDR2 YYREEE (reference sequence). The CDR3 runs 18 residues. CDR3 sequence reads: CASSLGASGSGWGNQQFF. The CDR3 bases are TGTGCCAGCAGCTTGGGGGCTAGCGGGAGTGGGTGGGGCAATCAGCAGTTCTTC.

V gene TRBV18 combines with J gene TRBJ1-1; TRBD1 might be the D (6 bases). CDR3 size: 16 residues. Trimming shortened V by 6 bases and J by 0 bases, and 17 bases separated the two germline ends. Germline V gene data show CDR1 as KGHSH and CDR2 as LQKENI. The CDR3 region has the DNA TGTGCCAGCTCCTCAGGGGTCCAGACCTTGAACACTGAAGCTTTCTTT. Its translation: CASSSGVQTLNTEAFF.

This chain links TRBV5-4 with TRBJ2-1; tentative D call: TRBD2 (5 bases). CDR1 is SGHNT, CDR2 YYREEE, per germline (reference sequence). The CDR3 loop spans 15 amino acids. V lost 4 bases and J 0 bases, leaving 11 bases between the germline ends. The CDR3, as DNA: TGTGCCAGCAGCCTTAGCGTTAGCTCCTACAATGAGCAGTTCTTC. It yields the protein CASSLSVSSYNEQFF.

V and J are TRBV7-9 and TRBJ2-7; weak D call: TRBD2 (6 bases). Germline lookup yields CDR1 SEHNR and CDR2 FQNEAQ (reference sequence). This CDR3 has 15 residues. V lost 2 bases to trimming and J lost 2 bases, with 13 bases between them. CDR3 in amino acids: CASSLSAGSAYEQYF. In DNA, the CDR3 is TGTGCCAGCAGCTTATCGGCGGGATCGGCCTACGAGCAGTACTTC.

V and J are TRBV11-3 and TRBJ2-7; D is possibly TRBD1 (6 bases). Germline lookup yields CDR1 SGHNT and CDR2 YENEEA. V was pared by 3 bases and J by 1 base, with 28 bases between. The CDR3 runs to 20 residues. CDR3: CASSFPRRPGNRERSYEQYF. CDR3 coding DNA: TGTGCCAGCAGCTTCCCTCGGAGACCCGGGAACAGGGAACGGTCCTACGAGCAGTACTTC. Drawing the rest from reference TRBV11-3 and TRBJ2-7, the complete variable domain is EAGVVQSPRYKIIEKKQPVAFWCNPISGHNTLYWYLQNLGQGPELLIRYENEEAVDDSQLPKDRFSAERLKGVDSTLKIQPAELGDSAVYLCASSFPRRPGNRERSYEQYFGPGTRLTVT.

The chain carries TRBV29-1 and TRBJ2-7; possible D gene TRBD1, 5 bases. This CDR3 has 13 residues. In germline, CDR1 is SQVTM, CDR2 ANQGSEA. Trimming stripped 7 bases from V and 6 bases from J, with 19 bases between. The CDR3 sequence is CSAKGRERGEQYF. The CDR3 region has the DNA TGCAGCGCTAAGGGAAGGGAAAGGGGCGAGCAGTACTTC.

The chain links TRBV6-1 to TRBJ1-2; TRBD1 agrees at 9 bases. The CDR3 is 14 amino acids. Germline V gene data show CDR1 as MNHNS and CDR2 as SASEGT. V lost 1 base, J lost 13 bases, and 10 bases stayed unmatched. The CDR3 loop is CASSEGPGTGRSTF. The CDR3 region has the DNA TGTGCCAGCAGTGAAGGTCCCGGGACAGGGCGAAGCACCTTC.

The J gene is TRBJ1-1, the V gene TRBV10-3; a weak D match, TRBD1 (6 bases). Germline V gene lookup returns CDR1 ENHRY and CDR2 SYGVKD. Trimming removed 10 bases from V and 5 bases from J, with 17 bases in between. The CDR3 covers 13 residues. The CDR3: CASLGLGGTEAFF. As DNA, the CDR3 is TGTGCCAGCCTAGGTTTAGGGGGAACTGAAGCTTTCTTT.

This chain connects TRBV5-4 to TRBJ2-3, with TRBD1 identical over 8 bases. CDR3 length: 17 amino acids. Germline V gives CDR1 SGHNT, CDR2 YYREEE (reference sequence). J was trimmed by 2 bases and V by 0 bases; bases with no gene match: 8. The CDR3 protein is CASSLGLRDRHTDTQYF. The CDR3 nucleotides are TGTGCCAGCAGCTTGGGACTCCGGGACAGGCACACAGATACGCAGTATTTT. Supplemented by reference TRBV5-4 and TRBJ2-3, the full variable domain reads ETGVTQSPTHLIKTRGQQVTLRCSSQSGHNTVSWYQQALGQGPQFIFQYYREEENGRGNFPPRFSGLQFPNYSSELNVNALELDDSALYLCASSLGLRDRHTDTQYFGPGTRLTVL.

This clone was detected only a few times. The chain links TRBV28 to TRBJ1-1, with TRBD1 matching 8 bases. Germline assignment: CDR1 MDHEN and CDR2 SYDVKM. CDR3 length equals 15 residues. V lost 7 bases to trimming and J lost 0 bases; unmatched junction nucleotides: 7. The CDR3 nucleotides are TGTGCCAGCAATCAGGGGGCGGACATGAACACTGAAGCTTTCTTT. As protein: CASNQGADMNTEAFF.

A single count supports this clone. The rearrangement joins TRBV5-1 to TRBJ1-6; TRBD1 is a possible D gene (6 bases). CDR1 is SGHRS, CDR2 YFSETQ, per germline. V was cut by 4 bases and J by 5 bases, with 10 bases left in between. CDR3 length: 14 amino acids. The CDR3 DNA reads as TGCGCCAGCAGCACACAGGGAAATAATTCACCCCTCCACTTT. As protein: CASSTQGNNSPLHF.

CDR3 amino acids: CASSLNQGAIEKLFF. The CDR3 DNA is TGTGCCAGCAGCTTGAATCAGGGGGCAATTGAAAAACTGTTTTTT. This rearrangement joins TRBV7-8 to TRBJ1-4, with 8 bases lining up with TRBD1. With V trimmed by 3 bases and J by 7 bases, 7 bases remained unmatched. The germline V gene encodes CDR1 SGHVS and CDR2 FQNEAQ. The CDR3 length is 15 residues. Full variable domain (remainder filled in from reference TRBV7-8 and TRBJ1-4): GAGVSQSPRYKVAKRGQDVALRCDPISGHVSLFWYQQALGQGPEFLTYFQNEAQLDKSGLPSDRFFAERPEGSVSTLKIQRTQQEDSAVYLCASSLNQGAIEKLFFGSGTQLSVL.

The chain employs TRBV9 and TRBJ2-6; D might be TRBD1 (5 bases). V was pared by 4 bases and J by 4 bases, with 24 bases between. Per germline, CDR1 SGDLS and CDR2 YYNGEE. CDR3 length equals 19 residues. CDR3 sequence: CASSLGAETDFVGANVLTF. The CDR3 DNA reads as TGTGCCAGCAGCTTAGGGGCTGAGACAGACTTTGTGGGGGCCAACGTCCTGACTTTC.

The genes are TRBV27 and TRBJ1-4; D might be TRBD1 (5 bases). The V gene's germline CDR1 is MNHEY and CDR2 SMNVEV (reference sequence). Trimming stripped 7 bases from V and 6 bases from J, with 18 bases between. The CDR3 spans 15 residues. The CDR3 reads CASTVRGGGYEKLFF. In DNA form, the CDR3 reads TGTGCCAGCACCGTACGGGGGGGAGGGTATGAAAAACTGTTTTTT.

V is TRBV19 and J is TRBJ2-1, with TRBD2 matching over 7 bases. Trimming at V came to 2 bases and at J to 0 bases, leaving 4 bases not matched to a gene. The CDR3 has 16 amino acids. The V gene's germline CDR1 is LNHDA and CDR2 SQIVND (reference sequence). CDR3 protein: CASSISGKSSYNEQFF. CDR3 DNA sequence: TGTGCCAGTAGTATAAGCGGGAAGAGCTCCTACAATGAGCAGTTCTTC.

This sequence joins TRBV11-3 and TRBJ1-2, with D perhaps matching TRBD1 (5 bases). CDR3 length: 13 amino acids. CDR1 is SGHNT and CDR2 is YENEEA in the germline V gene. V dropped 8 bases and J dropped 4 bases, with 14 bases sitting between them. The CDR3 here is CASGPAGIYGYTF. In nucleotides, the CDR3 is TGTGCCAGCGGCCCGGCAGGGATCTATGGCTACACCTTC.

The chain uses TRBV29-1 and TRBJ1-4, with D maybe TRBD1 (6 bases). CDR1 and CDR2 from the germline V gene are SQVTM and ANQGSEA. CDR3 length: 12 amino acids. V lost 7 bases, J lost 7 bases, and 13 bases lay in between. The CDR3 sequence is CSGSGVGEKLFF. The CDR3 nucleotides read TGCAGCGGTTCAGGGGTTGGTGAAAAACTGTTTTTT.

CDR3 sequence reads: CAGTSTSAYEQYF. DNA for the CDR3: TGTGCCGGGACCTCTACCAGCGCCTACGAGCAGTACTTC. The genes are TRBV30 and TRBJ2-7; D possibly matches TRBD1 or TRBD2 (5 bases each). CDR3 length: 13 amino acids. Germline V gene sequence: CDR1 GTSNPN, CDR2 SVGIG (reference sequence). V was trimmed by 8 bases and J by 2 bases, leaving 16 bases between them.

This chain connects TRBV5-1 to TRBJ1-6; maybe TRBD1 (6 bases). Germline V gives CDR1 SGHRS, CDR2 YFSETQ. With 0 bases removed from V and 8 bases from J, the gap between germline ends came to 15 bases. The CDR3 runs to 16 residues. This CDR3 is CASSLAGGGGDSPLHF. DNA for the CDR3: TGCGCCAGCAGCTTGGCTGGTGGCGGGGGCGATTCACCCCTCCACTTT.

This sequence joins TRBV27 and TRBJ2-1; D ambiguous. The CDR3 consists of 13 residues. Germline V gene lookup returns CDR1 MNHEY and CDR2 SMNVEV (reference sequence). V was shortened by 4 bases and J by 5 bases, with 9 bases between the two germline ends. In DNA, the CDR3 is TGTGCCAGCAGTTACGCGGAGAACAATGAGCAGTTCTTC. Translation gives CASSYAENNEQFF.

The chain carries TRBV6-5 and TRBJ1-6; 9 bases agree with TRBD1. Germline V gene data show CDR1 as MNHEY and CDR2 as SVGAGI. The CDR3 totals 13 residues. V was pared by 11 bases and J by 9 bases, with 8 bases of the junction left unmatched. The CDR3 reads CAGSGTGISPLHF. The CDR3 bases are TGTGCCGGCTCCGGGACAGGGATTTCACCCCTCCACTTT.

The rearrangement uses TRBV29-1 and TRBJ1-2; 9 bases match TRBD1. V shed 8 bases, J shed 5 bases, and the junction held 12 bases outside the gene matches. The CDR3 extends over 14 amino acids. Germline CDR1 is SQVTM and CDR2 is ANQGSEA. The CDR3 spells CSIRDRVQRYGYTF. Here the CDR3 DNA reads TGCAGCATCCGGGACAGGGTACAACGATATGGCTACACCTTC.

The V call is TRBV7-9, the J call TRBJ1-5, with a tentative D call TRBD1 (6 bases). Per the germline V gene, CDR1 is SEHNR and CDR2 is FQNEAQ (reference sequence). V dropped 5 bases and J dropped 3 bases, with 20 bases sitting between them. The CDR3 loop spans 17 amino acids. The CDR3 reads CASSRFAGRGFNQPQHF. The CDR3 DNA is TGTGCCAGCAGCCGCTTTGCTGGCAGGGGATTCAATCAGCCCCAGCATTTT.

The chain joins TRBV11-2 to TRBJ2-2; D is possibly TRBD2 (5 bases). Germline loops: CDR1 SGHAT, CDR2 FQNNGV. With 4 bases removed from V and 5 bases from J, the gap between germline ends came to 11 bases. The CDR3 contains 14 residues. CDR3 sequence: CASSSPRATGELFF. The CDR3 nucleotides read TGTGCCAGCAGCTCCCCGCGGGCTACCGGGGAGCTGTTTTTT.

V gene TRBV2 combines with J gene TRBJ2-5; D not certain. Germline CDR1 and CDR2: SNHLY and FYNNEI. The CDR3 length is 11 residues. V dropped 3 bases and J dropped 5 bases, with 4 bases sitting between them. This chain's CDR3 is CASSDAETQYF. The CDR3 DNA reads TGTGCCAGCAGTGATGCGGAGACCCAGTACTTC. Variable domain in full (rest from reference TRBV2 and TRBJ2-5): EPEVTQTPSHQVTQMGQEVILRCVPISNHLYFYWYRQILGQKVEFLVSFYNNEISEKSEIFDDQFSVERPDGSNFTLKIRSTKLEDSAMYFCASSDAETQYFGPGTRLLVL.

This chain uses TRBV2 with TRBJ1-2; TRBD1 is a possible D gene (5 bases). Germline CDR1 SNHLY, CDR2 FYNNEI. This CDR3 region has 14 residues. Trimming pared 8 bases from V and 2 bases from J, leaving 15 bases between. This CDR3 reads CASLSAGVNYGYTF. DNA of the CDR3: TGTGCCAGCTTATCGGCGGGGGTAAACTATGGCTACACCTTC. The entire variable domain, with the rest obtained from reference TRBV2 and TRBJ1-2, is as follows: EPEVTQTPSHQVTQMGQEVILRCVPISNHLYFYWYRQILGQKVEFLVSFYNNEISEKSEIFDDQFSVERPDGSNFTLKIRSTKLEDSAMYFCASLSAGVNYGYTFGSGTRLTVV.

This sequence joins TRBV10-3 and TRBJ2-7; D might be TRBD1 (6 bases). This CDR3 region has 13 residues. V shed 4 bases and J shed 7 bases, with 14 bases lying between them. The germline V gene has CDR1 ENHRY and CDR2 SYGVKD. The CDR3 DNA reads TGTGCCATCAGTGGGGGACAAGACTTGGAGCAGTACTTC. It yields the protein CAISGGQDLEQYF.

This sequence joins TRBV18 and TRBJ2-7; 11 nucleotides match TRBD1. V was clipped by 0 bases and J by 9 bases; unmatched bases: 10. Germline values: CDR1 KGHSH, CDR2 LQKENI. The CDR3 loop spans 16 amino acids. This CDR3 reads CASSPPGQGELAGQYF. CDR3 sequence (DNA): TGTGCCAGCTCACCACCGGGACAGGGGGAACTAGCGGGGCAGTACTTC.

CDR3 amino acids: CASSKGGGGYTF. The CDR3 nucleotides are TGTGCCAGCAGTAAGGGAGGCGGGGGCTACACCTTC. V is TRBV28 and J is TRBJ1-2; D not certain. V was trimmed by 5 bases and J by 8 bases, leaving 12 bases between them. Germline V lookup: CDR1 MDHEN, CDR2 SYDVKM. The length of the CDR3 is 12 residues.